This TCR beta chain was sequenced during a study of shared clonotypes between healthy human individuals. Study outcomes and limitations: Large sequencing depth failed to make sorted-subset sequencing complete, rarefaction showed.

Germline loops: CDR1 KGHSH, CDR2 LQKENI. The CDR3 runs 16 residues. Trimming took 3 bases from V and 5 from J; bases not matched to a gene: 12. Worth noting for this clone: Its specificity is not known.

TCRdb keeps only in-frame clones here, not all; method: immunoSEQ multiplex PCR. The sample holds some 900,000 clones, 70% to 85% seen once. The receptor's source is a man aged 18 to 30 in good health. J is TRBJ2-5 and V is TRBV18, with 7 bases aligning to TRBD1. Input material: memory CD4+ T cells sorted from blood. Subset indicated: CD45RA-negative fraction. This CDR3 reads CASSPLEQGSKETQYF. The CDR3 coding sequence is TGTGCCAGCTCACCTCTGGAACAGGGGTCGAAGGAGACCCAGTACTTC.